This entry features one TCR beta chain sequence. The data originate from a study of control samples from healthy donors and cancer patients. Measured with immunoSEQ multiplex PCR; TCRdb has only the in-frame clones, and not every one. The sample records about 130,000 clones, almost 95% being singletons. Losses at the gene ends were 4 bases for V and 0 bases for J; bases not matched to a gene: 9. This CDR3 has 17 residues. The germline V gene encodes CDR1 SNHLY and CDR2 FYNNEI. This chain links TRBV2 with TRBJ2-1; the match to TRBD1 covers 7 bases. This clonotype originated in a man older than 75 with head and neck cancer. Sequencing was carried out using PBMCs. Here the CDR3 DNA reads TGTGCCAGCAGTGGTAGGTTGGGACAGATCTCCTACAATGAGCAGTTCTTC. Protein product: CASSGRLGQISYNEQFF.